This TCR beta chain was sequenced in a study of human T cells and chemical hapten exposure. Study context: DPC at 2% was the sensitizing agent, placed on roughly 2 cm by roughly 2 cm of upper inner arm skin. Yields of TCR per sample differed, chiefly owing to small differences in pooled library volume. Notes on the study in general: Against controls, expanded TCRs gave rise to significantly more large CDR3 similarity clusters. PT1 expanded TCR counts correlated positively with patch test score.

One entry per CDR3 protein, called by TCRdb with MiXCR from the RACE reads. The sample has 82,000 or so distinct CDR3 sequences; roughly 13% are singletons. Indicated time point: patch test 3, about 24 weeks after DPC sensitization. Treatment meaning: therapeutic diphenylcyclopropenone sensitization with weekly scalp DPC. V gave up 5 bases and J gave up 0 bases, with 12 bases separating them. Germline CDR1 is SQVTM and CDR2 is ANQGSEA. This CDR3 contains 14 residues. This clonotype is categorized as medium-sized. Its target is not known. The chain carries TRBV29-1 and TRBJ2-3; D is undetermined. This sequence was found in a woman in her 50s with alopecia areata. Some clones in this sample may be carry-over from other donors' samples. The sequences come from whole blood, collected in connection with sensitization to the hapten diphenylcyclopropenone (DPC). CDR3 sequence: CSVTAATSTDTQYF. CDR3 DNA: TGCAGCGTTACAGCCGCTACTAGCACAGATACGCAGTATTTT.